Below are 3 T cell receptor beta chains sequenced from a single sample in a study of cytomegalovirus exposure and HLA in healthy donors. PCR used 60 Vbeta primers and 13 Jbeta primers. Method: immunoSEQ multiplex PCR; TCRdb's copy keeps in-frame clones and lacks some. The sample shows about 130,000 clones, approximately 80% of them seen only once. Sequencing was performed on PBMCs. These TCRs come from a male donor in good health and CMV-seropositive.

This clone was recorded only once. The rearrangement uses TRBV5-5 and TRBJ1-1, with D hard to call. CDR3 size: 13 residues. V lost 3 bases to trimming and J lost 1 base, with 7 bases between them. Germline V lookup: CDR1 SGHKS, CDR2 YYEKEE (reference sequence). The CDR3 DNA is TGTGCCAGCAGCTCCAGTTCGAACACTGAAGCTTTCTTT. It yields the protein CASSSSSNTEAFF.

The chain has TRBV11-3 and TRBJ2-1; D might be TRBD2 (5 bases). The CDR3 spans 17 residues. Trimming shortened V by 5 bases and J by 0 bases, and 17 bases separated the two germline ends. Germline V CDR1 and CDR2: SGHNT, YENEEA. The CDR3 reads CASSAKLGSGSYNEQFF. The CDR3 nucleotides are TGTGCCAGCAGCGCGAAACTAGGCTCGGGCTCCTACAATGAGCAGTTCTTC.

The rearrangement joins TRBV19 to TRBJ1-1, with 10 positions matching TRBD1. Germline values: CDR1 LNHDA, CDR2 SQIVND (reference sequence). The V segment lost 5 bases and the J segment 7 bases; nucleotides outside the gene matches: 10. This CDR3 region has 15 residues. The CDR3 protein is CASSPRDRGIFEAFF. The CDR3 DNA is TGTGCCAGTAGTCCCCGGGACAGGGGAATATTTGAAGCTTTCTTT. The full variable domain, its missing parts supplied by reference TRBV19 and TRBJ1-1, is DGGITQSPKYLFRKEGQNVTLSCEQNLNHDAMYWYRQDPGQGLRLIYYSQIVNDFQKGDIAEGYSVSREKKESFPLTVTSAQKNPTAFYLCASSPRDRGIFEAFFGQGTRLTVV.